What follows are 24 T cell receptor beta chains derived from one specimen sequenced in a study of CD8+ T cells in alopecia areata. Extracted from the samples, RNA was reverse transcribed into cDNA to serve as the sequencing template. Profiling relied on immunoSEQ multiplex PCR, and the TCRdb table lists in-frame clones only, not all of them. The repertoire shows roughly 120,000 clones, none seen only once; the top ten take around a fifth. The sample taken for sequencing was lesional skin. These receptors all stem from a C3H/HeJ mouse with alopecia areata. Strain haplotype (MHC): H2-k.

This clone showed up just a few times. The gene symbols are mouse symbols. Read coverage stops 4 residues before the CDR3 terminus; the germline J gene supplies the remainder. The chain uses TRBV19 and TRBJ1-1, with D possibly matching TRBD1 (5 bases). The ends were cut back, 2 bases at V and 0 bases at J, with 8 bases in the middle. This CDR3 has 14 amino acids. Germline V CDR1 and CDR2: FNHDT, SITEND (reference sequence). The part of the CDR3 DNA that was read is TGTGCCAGCAGTATGGACATCTCAAACACA. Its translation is CASSMDISNT. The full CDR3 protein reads CASSMDISNTEVFF.

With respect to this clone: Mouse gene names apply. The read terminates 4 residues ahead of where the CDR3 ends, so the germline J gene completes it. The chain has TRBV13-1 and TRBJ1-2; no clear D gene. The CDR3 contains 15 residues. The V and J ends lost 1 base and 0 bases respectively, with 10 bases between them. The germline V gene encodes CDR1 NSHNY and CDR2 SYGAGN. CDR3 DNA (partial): TGTGCCAGCAGTGATCGTACAGATGCAAACTCC. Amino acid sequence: CASSDRTDANS. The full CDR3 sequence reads CASSDRTDANSDYTF.

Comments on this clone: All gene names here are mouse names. The covered CDR3 bases are TGTGCCAGCAGCCTCGGGACTTTTAACTATGCT. Protein: CASSLGTFNYA. The full CDR3 is CASSLGTFNYAEQFF. The V call is TRBV19, the J call TRBJ2-1, with a possible D match to TRBD2 (6 bases). With the read ending 4 residues before the CDR3 end, the germline J gene is used to fill in that end. The CDR3 runs to 15 residues. V was pared by 5 bases and J by 0 bases, with 12 bases between. Germline values: CDR1 FNHDT, CDR2 SITEND (reference sequence).

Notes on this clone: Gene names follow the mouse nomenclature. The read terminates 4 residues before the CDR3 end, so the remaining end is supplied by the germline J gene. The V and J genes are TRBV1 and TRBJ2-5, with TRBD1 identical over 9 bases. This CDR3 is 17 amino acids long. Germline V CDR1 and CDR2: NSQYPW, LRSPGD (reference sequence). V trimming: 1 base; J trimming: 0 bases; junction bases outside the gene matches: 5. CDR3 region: CTCSAVDRGRNQDTQYF. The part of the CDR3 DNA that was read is TGCACCTGCAGTGCAGTGGACAGGGGCCGGAACCAAGAC.

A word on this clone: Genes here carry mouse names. Incomplete CDR3 DNA: TGTGCCAGCGGAAGGGACTGGGGGGGCGGTGCAGAA. It encodes CASGRDWGGGAE. Given in full, the CDR3 is CASGRDWGGGAETLYF. V gene TRBV13-2 combines with J gene TRBJ2-3, with TRBD2 matching over 14 bases. With the read ending 4 residues before the CDR3 end, the germline J gene is used to fill in that end. CDR3 length equals 16 residues. Germline trimming cut 5 bases from V and 1 base from J; bases unmatched to any gene: 3. The germline V gene encodes CDR1 NNHNN and CDR2 SYGAGS (reference sequence).

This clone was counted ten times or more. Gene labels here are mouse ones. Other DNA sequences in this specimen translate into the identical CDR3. CDR3 in amino acids: CASSPTGGAYAEQFF. The part of the CDR3 DNA that was read is TGTGCCAGCAGTCCTACAGGGGGCGCCTATGCT. The V gene is TRBV19, the J gene TRBJ2-1; 9 nucleotides align to TRBD1. Read coverage stops 4 residues before the CDR3 terminus; the germline J gene supplies the remainder. V dropped 4 bases and J dropped 3; count of bases not matched to a gene: 5. The CDR3 spans 15 residues. Per germline, CDR1 FNHDT and CDR2 SITEND (reference sequence).

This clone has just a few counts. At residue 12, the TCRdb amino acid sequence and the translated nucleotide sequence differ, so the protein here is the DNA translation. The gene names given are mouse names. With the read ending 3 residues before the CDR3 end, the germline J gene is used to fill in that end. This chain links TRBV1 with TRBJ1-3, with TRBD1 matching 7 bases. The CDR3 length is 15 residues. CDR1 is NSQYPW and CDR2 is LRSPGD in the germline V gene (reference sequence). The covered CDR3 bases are TGCCCCTGCAGTGCAGATTCAGGGGGTGGAAATACG. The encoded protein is CPCSADSGGGNT. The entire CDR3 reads CPCSADSGGGNTLYF. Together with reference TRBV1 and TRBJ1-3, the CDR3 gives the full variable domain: VTLLEQNPRWRLVPRGQAVNLRCILKNSQYPWMSWYQQDLQKQLQWLFTLRSPGDKEVKSLPGADYLATRVTDTELRLQVANMSQGRTLYCPCSADSGGGNTLYFGEGSRLIVV.

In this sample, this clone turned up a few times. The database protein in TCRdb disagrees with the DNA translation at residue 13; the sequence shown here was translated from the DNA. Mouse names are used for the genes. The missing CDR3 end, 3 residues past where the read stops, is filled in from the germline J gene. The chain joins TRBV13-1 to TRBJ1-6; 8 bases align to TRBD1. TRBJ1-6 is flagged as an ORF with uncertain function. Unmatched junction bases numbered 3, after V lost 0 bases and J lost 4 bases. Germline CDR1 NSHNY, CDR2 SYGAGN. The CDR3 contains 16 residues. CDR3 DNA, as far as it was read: TGTGCCAGCAGTGATGCCCAGGGGGCATATAATTCGCCC. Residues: CASSDAQGAYNSP. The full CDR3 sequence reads CASSDAQGAYNSPLYF.

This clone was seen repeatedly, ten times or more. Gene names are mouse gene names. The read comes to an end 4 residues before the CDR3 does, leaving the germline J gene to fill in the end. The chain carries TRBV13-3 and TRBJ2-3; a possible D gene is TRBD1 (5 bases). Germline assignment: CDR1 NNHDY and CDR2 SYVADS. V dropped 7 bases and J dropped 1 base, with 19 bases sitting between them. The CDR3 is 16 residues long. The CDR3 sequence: CASRRADGMGAETLYF. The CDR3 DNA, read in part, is TGTGCCAGCCGCAGGGCCGATGGTATGGGTGCAGAA.

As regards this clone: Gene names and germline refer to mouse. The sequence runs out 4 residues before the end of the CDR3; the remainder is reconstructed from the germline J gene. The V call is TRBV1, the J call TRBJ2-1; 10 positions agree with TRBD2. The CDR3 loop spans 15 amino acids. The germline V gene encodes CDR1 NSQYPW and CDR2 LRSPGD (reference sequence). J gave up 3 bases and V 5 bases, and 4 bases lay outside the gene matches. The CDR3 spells CTCSPGLGRYAEQFF. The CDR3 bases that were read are TGCACCTGCAGTCCGGGACTGGGGCGCTATGCT.

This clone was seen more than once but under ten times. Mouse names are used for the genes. CDR3 DNA, as far as it was read: TGTGCCAGCAGCTCCAGGGCAACAAACTCC. It is translated as CASSSRATNS. The full CDR3 protein reads CASSSRATNSDYTF. The gene calls are TRBV13-3 and TRBJ1-2; possibly TRBD1 for D (5 bases). Coverage ceases 4 residues before the CDR3 finishes, and the germline J gene fills in the end. V was clipped by 5 bases and J by 0 bases, with 11 bases between them. Per the germline V gene, CDR1 is NNHDY and CDR2 is SYVADS. This CDR3 spans 14 amino acids.

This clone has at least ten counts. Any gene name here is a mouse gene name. Incomplete CDR3 DNA: TGTGCCAGCAGTATCACACAGGGGGCAAACACA. Protein product: CASSITQGANT. The whole CDR3 protein is CASSITQGANTEVFF. The chain is built from TRBV19 and TRBJ1-1; TRBD1 agrees at 8 bases. The read gets to within 4 residues of the CDR3 end, and the germline J gene fills in the rest. Losses at the gene ends were 2 bases for V and 0 bases for J; bases not matched to a gene: 3. Per the germline V gene, CDR1 is FNHDT and CDR2 is SITEND (reference sequence). The CDR3 is made up of 15 amino acids. The full variable domain, in which reference TRBV19 and TRBJ1-1 provide the parts outside the CDR3, is GGIITQTPKFLIGQEGQKLTLKCQQNFNHDTMYWYRQDSGKGLRLIYYSITENDLQKGDLSEGYDASREKKSSFSLTVTSAQKNEMAVFLCASSITQGANTEVFFGKGTRLTVV.

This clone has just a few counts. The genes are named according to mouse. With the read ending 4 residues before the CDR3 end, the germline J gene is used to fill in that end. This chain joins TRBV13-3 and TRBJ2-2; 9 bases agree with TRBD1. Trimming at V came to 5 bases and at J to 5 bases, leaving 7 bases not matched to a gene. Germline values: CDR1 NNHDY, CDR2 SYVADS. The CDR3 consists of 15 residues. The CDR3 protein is CASRADRGGTGQLYF. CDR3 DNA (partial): TGTGCCAGCAGAGCGGACAGGGGAGGGACCGGG. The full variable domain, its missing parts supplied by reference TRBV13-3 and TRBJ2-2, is EAAVTQSPRSKVAVTGGKVTLSCHQTNNHDYMYWYRQDTGHGLRLIHYSYVADSTEKGDIPDGYKASRPSQENFSLILELASLSQTAVYFCASRADRGGTGQLYFGEGSKLTVL.

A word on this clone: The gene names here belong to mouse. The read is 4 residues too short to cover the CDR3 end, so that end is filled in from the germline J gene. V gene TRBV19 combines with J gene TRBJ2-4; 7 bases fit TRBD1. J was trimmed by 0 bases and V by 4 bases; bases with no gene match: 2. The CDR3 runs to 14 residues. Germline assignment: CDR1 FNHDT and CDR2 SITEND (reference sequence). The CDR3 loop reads CASSYRGSQNTLYF. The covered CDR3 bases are TGTGCCAGCAGTTACAGGGGAAGTCAAAAC. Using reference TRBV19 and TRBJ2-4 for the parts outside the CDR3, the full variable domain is GGIITQTPKFLIGQEGQKLTLKCQQNFNHDTMYWYRQDSGKGLRLIYYSITENDLQKGDLSEGYDASREKKSSFSLTVTSAQKNEMAVFLCASSYRGSQNTLYFGAGTRLSVL.

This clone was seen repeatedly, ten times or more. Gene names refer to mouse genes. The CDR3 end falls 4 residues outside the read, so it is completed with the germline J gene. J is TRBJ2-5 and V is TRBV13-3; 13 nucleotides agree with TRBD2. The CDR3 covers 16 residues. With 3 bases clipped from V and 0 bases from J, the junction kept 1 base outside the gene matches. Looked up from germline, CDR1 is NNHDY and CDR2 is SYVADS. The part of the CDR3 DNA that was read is TGTGCCAGCAGTGGGGACTGGGGGGGGAACCAAGAC. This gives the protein CASSGDWGGNQD. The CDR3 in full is CASSGDWGGNQDTQYF.

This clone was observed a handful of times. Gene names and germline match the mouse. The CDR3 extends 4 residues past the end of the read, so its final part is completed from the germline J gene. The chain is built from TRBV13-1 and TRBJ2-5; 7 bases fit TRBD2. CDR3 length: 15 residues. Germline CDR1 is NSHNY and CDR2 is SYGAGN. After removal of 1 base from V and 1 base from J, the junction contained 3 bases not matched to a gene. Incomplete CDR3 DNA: TGTGCCAGCAGTGATCCTGGGGGATACCAAGAC. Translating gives CASSDPGGYQD. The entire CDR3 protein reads CASSDPGGYQDTQYF.

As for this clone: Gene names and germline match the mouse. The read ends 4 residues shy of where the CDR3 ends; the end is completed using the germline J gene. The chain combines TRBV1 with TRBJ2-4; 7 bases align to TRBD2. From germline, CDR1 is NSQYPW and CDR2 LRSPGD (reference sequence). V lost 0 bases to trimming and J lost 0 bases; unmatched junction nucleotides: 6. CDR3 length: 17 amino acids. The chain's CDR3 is CTCSADNWGTSQNTLYF. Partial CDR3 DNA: TGCACCTGCAGTGCAGATAACTGGGGAACTAGTCAAAAC.

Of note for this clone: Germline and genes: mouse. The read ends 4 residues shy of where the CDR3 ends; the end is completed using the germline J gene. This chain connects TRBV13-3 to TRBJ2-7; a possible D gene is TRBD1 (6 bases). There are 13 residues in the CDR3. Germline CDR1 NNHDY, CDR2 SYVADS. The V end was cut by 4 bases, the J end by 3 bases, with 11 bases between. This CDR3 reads CASSRQEFYEQYF. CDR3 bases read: TGTGCCAGCAGTCGACAGGAATTCTAT.

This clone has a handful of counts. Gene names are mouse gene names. CDR3 loop: CASSGGTLNYEQYF. The sequenced CDR3 bases are TGTGCCAGCAGTGGCGGGACTTTAAACTAT. This chain uses TRBV13-3 with TRBJ2-7, with D possibly TRBD2 on 6 matching bases. The read stops 4 residues short of the end of the CDR3; the missing end is completed from the germline J gene. This CDR3 spans 14 amino acids. V lost 3 bases and J lost 3, with 13 bases in between. In germline, CDR1 is NNHDY, CDR2 SYVADS.

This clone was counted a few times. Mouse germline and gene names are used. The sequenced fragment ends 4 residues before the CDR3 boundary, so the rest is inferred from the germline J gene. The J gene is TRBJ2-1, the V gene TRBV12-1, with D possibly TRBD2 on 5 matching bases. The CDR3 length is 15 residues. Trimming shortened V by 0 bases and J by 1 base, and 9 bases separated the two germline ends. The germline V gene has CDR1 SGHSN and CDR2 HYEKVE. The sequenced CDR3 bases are TGTGCCAGCTCTCTCGATGGGGTCAACTATGCT. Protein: CASSLDGVNYA. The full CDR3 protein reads CASSLDGVNYAEQFF.

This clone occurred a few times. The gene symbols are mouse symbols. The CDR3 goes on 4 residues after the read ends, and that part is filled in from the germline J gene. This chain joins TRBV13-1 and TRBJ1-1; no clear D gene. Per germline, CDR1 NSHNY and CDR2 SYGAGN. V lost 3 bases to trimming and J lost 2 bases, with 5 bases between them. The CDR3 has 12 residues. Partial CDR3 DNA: TGTGCCAGCAGTGTCTATAACACA. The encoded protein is CASSVYNT. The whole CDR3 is CASSVYNTEVFF.

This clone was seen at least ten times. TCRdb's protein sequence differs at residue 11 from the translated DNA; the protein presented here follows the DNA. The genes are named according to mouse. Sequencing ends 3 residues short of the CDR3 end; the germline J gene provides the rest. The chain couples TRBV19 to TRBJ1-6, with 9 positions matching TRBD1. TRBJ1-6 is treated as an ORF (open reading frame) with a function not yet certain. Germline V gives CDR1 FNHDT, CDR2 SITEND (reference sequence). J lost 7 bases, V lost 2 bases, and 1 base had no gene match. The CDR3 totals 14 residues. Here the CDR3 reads CASSMTGGNSPLYF. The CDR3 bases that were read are TGTGCCAGCAGTATGACAGGGGGGAATTCGCCC.

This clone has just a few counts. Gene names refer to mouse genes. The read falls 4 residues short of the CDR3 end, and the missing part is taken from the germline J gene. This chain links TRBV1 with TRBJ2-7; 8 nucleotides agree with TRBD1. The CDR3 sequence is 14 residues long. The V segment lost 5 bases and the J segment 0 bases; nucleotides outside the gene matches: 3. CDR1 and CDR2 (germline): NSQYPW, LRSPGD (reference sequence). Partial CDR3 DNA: TGCACCTGCAGTACTGACAGGGGCTCCTAT. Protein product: CTCSTDRGSY. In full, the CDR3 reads CTCSTDRGSYEQYF.

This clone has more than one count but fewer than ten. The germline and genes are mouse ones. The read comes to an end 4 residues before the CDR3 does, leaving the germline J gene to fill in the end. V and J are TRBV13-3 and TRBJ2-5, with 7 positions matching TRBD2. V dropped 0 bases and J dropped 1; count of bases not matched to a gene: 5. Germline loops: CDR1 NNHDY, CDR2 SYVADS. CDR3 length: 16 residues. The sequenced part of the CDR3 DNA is TGTGCCAGCAGTGATGACCCTGGGGGATACCAAGAC. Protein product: CASSDDPGGYQD. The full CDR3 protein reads CASSDDPGGYQDTQYF.